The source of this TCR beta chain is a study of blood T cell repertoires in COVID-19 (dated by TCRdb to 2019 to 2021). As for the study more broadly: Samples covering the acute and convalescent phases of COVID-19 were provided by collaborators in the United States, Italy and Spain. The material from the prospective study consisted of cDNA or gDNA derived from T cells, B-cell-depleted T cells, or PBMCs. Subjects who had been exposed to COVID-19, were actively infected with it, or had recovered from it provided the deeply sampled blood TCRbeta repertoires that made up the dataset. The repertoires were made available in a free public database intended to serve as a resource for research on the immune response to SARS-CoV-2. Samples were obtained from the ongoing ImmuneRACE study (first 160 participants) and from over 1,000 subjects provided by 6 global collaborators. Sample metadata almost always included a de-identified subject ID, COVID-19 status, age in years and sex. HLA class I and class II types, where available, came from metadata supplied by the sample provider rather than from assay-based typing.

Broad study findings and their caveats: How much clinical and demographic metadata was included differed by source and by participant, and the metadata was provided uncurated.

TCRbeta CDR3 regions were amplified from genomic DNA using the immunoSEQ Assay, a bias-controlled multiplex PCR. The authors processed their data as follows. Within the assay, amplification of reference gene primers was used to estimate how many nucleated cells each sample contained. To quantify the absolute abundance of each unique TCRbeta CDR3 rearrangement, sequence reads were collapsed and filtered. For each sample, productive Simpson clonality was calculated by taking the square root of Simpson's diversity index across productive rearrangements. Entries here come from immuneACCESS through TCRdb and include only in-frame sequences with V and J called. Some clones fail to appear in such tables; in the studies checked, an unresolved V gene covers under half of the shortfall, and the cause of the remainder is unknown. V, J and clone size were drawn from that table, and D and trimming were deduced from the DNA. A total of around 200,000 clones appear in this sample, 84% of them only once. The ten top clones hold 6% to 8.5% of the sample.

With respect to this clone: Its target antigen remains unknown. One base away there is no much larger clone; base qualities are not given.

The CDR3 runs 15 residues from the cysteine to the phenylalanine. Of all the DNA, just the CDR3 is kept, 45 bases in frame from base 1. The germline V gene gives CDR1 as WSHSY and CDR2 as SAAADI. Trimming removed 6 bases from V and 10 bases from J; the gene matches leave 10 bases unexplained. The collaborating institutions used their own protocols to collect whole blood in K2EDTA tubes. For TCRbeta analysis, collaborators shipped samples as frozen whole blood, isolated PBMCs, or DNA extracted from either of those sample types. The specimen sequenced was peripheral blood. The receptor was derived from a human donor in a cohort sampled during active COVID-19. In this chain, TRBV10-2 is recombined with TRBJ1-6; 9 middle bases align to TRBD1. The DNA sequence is TGCGCCAGCAGAGGATGGGAGGACAGGGGCTCACCCCTCCACTTT. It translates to CASRGWEDRGSPLHF.